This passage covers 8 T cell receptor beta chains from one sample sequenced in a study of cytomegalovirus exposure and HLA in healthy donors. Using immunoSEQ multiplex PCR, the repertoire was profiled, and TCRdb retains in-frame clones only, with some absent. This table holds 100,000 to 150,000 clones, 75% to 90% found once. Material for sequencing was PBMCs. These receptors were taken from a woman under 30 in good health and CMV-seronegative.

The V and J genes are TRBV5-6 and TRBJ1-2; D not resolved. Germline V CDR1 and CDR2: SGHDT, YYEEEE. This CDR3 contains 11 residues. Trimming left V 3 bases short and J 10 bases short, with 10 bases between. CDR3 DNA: TGTGCCAGCAGCTCGGGTCTAGCCTACACCTTC. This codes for CASSSGLAYTF.

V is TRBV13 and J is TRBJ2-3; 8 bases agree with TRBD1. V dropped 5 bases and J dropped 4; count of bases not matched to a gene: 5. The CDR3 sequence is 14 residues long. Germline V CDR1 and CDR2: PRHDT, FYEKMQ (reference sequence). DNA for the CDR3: TGTGCCAGCAGCCCAGGGGGCAACGCAGATACGCAGTATTTT. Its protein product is CASSPGGNADTQYF.

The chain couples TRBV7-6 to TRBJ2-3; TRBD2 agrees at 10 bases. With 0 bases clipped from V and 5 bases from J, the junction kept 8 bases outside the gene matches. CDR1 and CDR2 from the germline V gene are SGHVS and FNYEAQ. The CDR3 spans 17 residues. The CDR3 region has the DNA TGTGCCAGCAGCTTAGCCAAAAGGAGCGGGAGGGGAGATACGCAGTATTTT. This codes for CASSLAKRSGRGDTQYF.

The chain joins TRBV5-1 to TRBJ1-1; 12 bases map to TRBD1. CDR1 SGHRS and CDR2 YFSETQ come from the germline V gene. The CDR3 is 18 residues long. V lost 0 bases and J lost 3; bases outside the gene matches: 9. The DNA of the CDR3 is TGCGCCAGCAGCTTGGATGGGACAGGGGGCGGTGTCGACACTGAAGCTTTCTTT. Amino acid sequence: CASSLDGTGGGVDTEAFF.

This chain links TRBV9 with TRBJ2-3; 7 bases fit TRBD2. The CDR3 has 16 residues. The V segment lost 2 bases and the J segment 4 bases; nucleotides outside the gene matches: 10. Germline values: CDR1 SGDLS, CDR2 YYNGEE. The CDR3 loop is CASSVSGMGVPDTQYF. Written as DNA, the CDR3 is TGTGCCAGCAGCGTGAGCGGGATGGGGGTTCCAGATACGCAGTATTTT. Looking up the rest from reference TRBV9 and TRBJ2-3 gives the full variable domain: DSGVTQTPKHLITATGQRVTLRCSPRSGDLSVYWYQQSLDQGLQFLIQYYNGEERAKGNILERFSAQQFPDLHSELNLSSLELGDSALYFCASSVSGMGVPDTQYFGPGTRLTVL.

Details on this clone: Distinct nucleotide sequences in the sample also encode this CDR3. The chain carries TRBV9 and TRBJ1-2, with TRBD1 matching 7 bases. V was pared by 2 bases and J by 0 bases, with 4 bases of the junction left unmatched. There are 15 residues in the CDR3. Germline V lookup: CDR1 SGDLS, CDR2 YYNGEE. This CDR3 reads CASSVTGTANYGYTF. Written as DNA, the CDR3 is TGTGCCAGCAGCGTTACCGGGACAGCTAACTATGGCTACACCTTC.

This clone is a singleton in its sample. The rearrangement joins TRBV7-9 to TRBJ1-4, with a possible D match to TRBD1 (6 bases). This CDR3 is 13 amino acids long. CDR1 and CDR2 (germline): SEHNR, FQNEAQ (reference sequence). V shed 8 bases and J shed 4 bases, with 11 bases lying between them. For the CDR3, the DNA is TGTGCCAGCGCCCGGACAGTTAATGAAAAACTGTTTTTT. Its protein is CASARTVNEKLFF.

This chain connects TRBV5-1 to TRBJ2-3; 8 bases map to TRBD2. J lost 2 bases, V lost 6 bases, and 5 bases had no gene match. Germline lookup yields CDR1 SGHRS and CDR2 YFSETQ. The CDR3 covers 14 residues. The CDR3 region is CASNGGANTDTQYF. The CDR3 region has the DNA TGCGCCAGCAACGGGGGGGCGAACACAGATACGCAGTATTTT. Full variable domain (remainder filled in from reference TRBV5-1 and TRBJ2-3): KAGVTQTPRYLIKTRGQQVTLSCSPISGHRSVSWYQQTPGQGLQFLFEYFSETQRNKGNFPGRFSGRQFSNSRSEMNVSTLELGDSALYLCASNGGANTDTQYFGPGTRLTVL.